Each of the 15 T cell receptor beta chains below was sequenced from the same sample in a study of Ad26.COV2.S vaccination and SARS-CoV-2 variants listed by TCRdb under 2021. What this sample's treatment or condition label stands for: 19 received Ad26.COV2.S at low or high dose, single or two shots; about 5 received placebo; per-sample allocation not given. For vaccine and placebo recipients, the sequenced repertoires came from samples collected on day 63 after the first injection. Libraries were prepared through the immunoSEQ multiplex PCR assay. TCRdb took this table from immuneACCESS and kept in-frame rearrangements with V and J called. Such tables lack part of the clones; where checked against another copy, unresolved V genes explain under half of the gap, and the rest is unexplained. The sample includes some 320,000 clones, with about 86% observed a single time. The ten largest clones take up 1.9% of the sample.

Here the sequenced sample was peripheral blood, taken in a trial of Ad26.COV2.S vaccine versus placebo. Receptors were obtained from a person aged 18-60 years who received the Ad26.COV2.S COVID-19 vaccine or a placebo.

The chain's CDR3 is CASSVVSGGPYGYTF. The CDR3 bases are TGTGCCAGCAGCGTAGTTTCGGGGGGACCTTATGGCTACACCTTC. This chain links TRBV9 with TRBJ1-2; tentative D call: TRBD1 (5 bases). This CDR3 comprises 15 residues. Trimming left V 0 bases short and J 5 bases short, with 14 bases between. Germline V lookup: CDR1 SGDLS, CDR2 YYNGEE.

This sequence joins TRBV19 and TRBJ2-7; D ambiguous. V was shortened by 3 bases and J by 2 bases, with 8 bases between the two germline ends. Germline V gene lookup returns CDR1 LNHDA and CDR2 SQIVND (reference sequence). The CDR3 has 13 residues. CDR3 protein: CASSIETTYEQYF. Written as DNA, the CDR3 is TGTGCCAGTAGTATCGAGACAACCTACGAGCAGTACTTC.

The rearrangement uses TRBV19 and TRBJ2-1; D ambiguous. This CDR3 is built from 14 residues. V dropped 2 bases and J dropped 2 bases, with 7 bases sitting between them. The germline V gene encodes CDR1 LNHDA and CDR2 SQIVND (reference sequence). Here the CDR3 reads CASSISGTYNEQFF. The CDR3 DNA reads as TGTGCCAGTAGTATATCAGGAACCTACAATGAGCAGTTCTTC.

In this sample, this clone turned up a few times. J is TRBJ2-7 and V is TRBV5-5; D perhaps matches TRBD2 (6 bases). Germline V gene lookup returns CDR1 SGHKS and CDR2 YYEKEE (reference sequence). The CDR3 loop spans 16 amino acids. With 4 bases removed from V and 0 bases from J, the gap between germline ends came to 17 bases. CDR3 region: CASSEVFAGFSYEQYF. The CDR3, as DNA: TGTGCCAGCAGCGAGGTGTTTGCGGGGTTCTCCTACGAGCAGTACTTC. Drawing the rest from reference TRBV5-5 and TRBJ2-7, the complete variable domain is DAGVTQSPTHLIKTRGQQVTLRCSPISGHKSVSWYQQVLGQGPQFIFQYYEKEERGRGNFPDRFSARQFPNYSSELNVNALLLGDSALYLCASSEVFAGFSYEQYFGPGTRLTVT.

Concerning this clone itself: This sample also contains other DNA sequences that code for the same CDR3. The rearrangement links TRBV9 to TRBJ1-1; no reliable D call. Trimming took off 0 bases at V and 0 bases at J, with 3 bases between the two ends. This CDR3 has 13 amino acids. Germline CDR1 SGDLS, CDR2 YYNGEE. The CDR3 is CASSVAMNTEAFF. CDR3 sequence (DNA): TGTGCCAGCAGCGTAGCGATGAACACTGAAGCTTTCTTT.

The chain recombines TRBV5-6 with TRBJ1-2; tentatively, D is TRBD1 (6 bases). The germline V gene has CDR1 SGHDT and CDR2 YYEEEE. The V and J ends lost 7 bases and 5 bases respectively, with 9 bases between them. This CDR3 region has 11 residues. This CDR3 reads CASGTGYGYTF. The CDR3 bases are TGTGCCAGCGGTACAGGGTATGGCTACACCTTC.

The chain uses TRBV19 and TRBJ1-1; perhaps TRBD1 as D (6 bases). Germline loops: CDR1 LNHDA, CDR2 SQIVND (reference sequence). Trimming cost V 3 bases and J 0 bases, with 11 bases left between them. The CDR3 loop spans 15 amino acids. The CDR3 coding sequence is TGTGCCAGTAGTATCCCTGGACAGTTGAACACTGAAGCTTTCTTT. This sequence encodes CASSIPGQLNTEAFF.

The chain uses TRBV2 and TRBJ2-6; possible D gene TRBD2, 5 bases. This CDR3 has 16 residues. The V and J ends lost 6 bases and 1 base respectively, with 13 bases between them. Germline CDR1 is SNHLY and CDR2 is FYNNEI. Written as DNA, the CDR3 is TGTGCCAGCAGGGCCTCCCGGGGATCTGGGGCCAACGTCCTGACTTTC. Protein: CASRASRGSGANVLTF.

The gene calls are TRBV30 and TRBJ1-2; D is undetermined. This CDR3 region has 13 residues. V lost 0 bases to trimming and J lost 8 bases, with 13 bases between them. Germline V CDR1 and CDR2: GTSNPN, SVGIG (reference sequence). The CDR3 spells CAWSVGSPGGYTF. The CDR3 bases are TGTGCCTGGAGTGTGGGCAGCCCGGGGGGCTACACCTTC.

V usage is TRBV5-4 and J usage is TRBJ2-5; perhaps TRBD2 as D (5 bases). Germline V gene lookup returns CDR1 SGHNT and CDR2 YYREEE (reference sequence). V lost 4 bases and J 0 bases, leaving 13 bases between the germline ends. This CDR3 comprises 15 residues. As DNA, the CDR3 is TGTGCCAGCAGCCCCCGGGGAAAGAACCAAGAGACCCAGTACTTC. Translating gives CASSPRGKNQETQYF. Full variable domain (remainder filled in from reference TRBV5-4 and TRBJ2-5): ETGVTQSPTHLIKTRGQQVTLRCSSQSGHNTVSWYQQALGQGPQFIFQYYREEENGRGNFPPRFSGLQFPNYSSELNVNALELDDSALYLCASSPRGKNQETQYFGPGTRLLVL.

The chain combines TRBV14 with TRBJ2-3; TRBD2 is a possible D gene (6 bases). V was trimmed by 4 bases and J by 0 bases, leaving 17 bases between them. The CDR3 is made up of 17 amino acids. Germline CDR1 and CDR2: SGHDN and FVKESK. The DNA of the CDR3 is TGTGCCAGCAGCCCAGGACGGTCTAGCGTGAGCACAGATACGCAGTATTTT. Protein sequence: CASSPGRSSVSTDTQYF.

The chain is built from TRBV9 and TRBJ1-2; 7 bases map to TRBD1. From germline, CDR1 is SGDLS and CDR2 YYNGEE. V dropped 0 bases and J dropped 4; count of bases not matched to a gene: 6. The CDR3 extends over 15 amino acids. The CDR3 coding sequence is TGTGCCAGCAGCGTAGGGGCAGGGGGATTCTATGGCTACACCTTC. This sequence encodes CASSVGAGGFYGYTF.

This chain connects TRBV6-5 to TRBJ1-2; TRBD1 might be the D (6 bases). V lost 6 bases, J lost 6 bases, and 17 bases lay in between. Germline CDR1 and CDR2: MNHEY and SVGAGI. This CDR3 region has 14 residues. Here the CDR3 DNA reads TGTGCCAGCAGCCCCCCGCGGGGGGGCGATGGCTACACCTTC. It translates to CASSPPRGGDGYTF.

The V and J genes are TRBV27 and TRBJ1-1; maybe TRBD1 (5 bases). Looked up from germline, CDR1 is MNHEY and CDR2 is SMNVEV (reference sequence). V shed 2 bases and J shed 5 bases, with 9 bases lying between them. CDR3 length: 13 amino acids. CDR3 region: CASSLGGRTEAFF. The DNA for the CDR3 is TGTGCCAGCAGTTTAGGGGGAAGGACTGAAGCTTTCTTT.

This clone was observed once. The chain couples TRBV7-2 to TRBJ2-7, with unresolved D. CDR1 is SGHTA and CDR2 is FQGNSA in the germline V gene. V lost 4 bases, J lost 4 bases, and 17 bases lay in between. The CDR3 has 15 residues. The CDR3, as DNA: TGTGCCAGCAGCTCCTGGCCAGGCGGCGCTTACGAGCAGTACTTC. As protein: CASSSWPGGAYEQYF.